This T cell receptor (beta chain) was observed in a study of blood T cells in healthy people across ages. Findings of the study overall: A roughly linear fall in TCR beta diversity per million T cells was seen with increasing age.

The CDR3 loop spans 12 amino acids. Germline V CDR1 and CDR2: WSHSY, SAAADI. Concerning this clonotype itself: Its target is not known. One junction end does not reproduce the germline sequence, and a read error may be involved.

A second PCR of 7 to 11 cycles used a sample-barcoded 5' primer and a J-beta primer mix. Each cDNA was tagged by a template-switch adaptor containing 12 random nucleotides. TCRdb itself ran the 5' RACE reads through MiXCR, one entry per CDR3 protein. The sample yields 700,000 to 850,000 distinct CDR3 sequences, about 53% seen once. The genes are TRBV10-2 and TRBJ1-1; TRBD1 agrees at 7 bases. The specimen sequenced was blood. The source is a man older than 75 in good health. CDR3 residues: CAGSEGRGGAFF. The CDR3 DNA reads TGCGCCGGCAGCGAGGGCAGGGGGGGAGCTTTCTTT.